This TCR beta chain comes out of a study of response to subunit inactivated influenza vaccine. The CDR3 has 13 amino acids. The V and J ends lost 5 bases and 10 bases, in that order; junction bases with no gene match: 7. Germline V gene sequence: CDR1 SEHNR, CDR2 FQNEAQ (reference sequence). TCRdb reprocessed the RT-PCR reads via MiXCR and lists one record per CDR3 protein. The table has hundreds of thousands of distinct CDR3 sequences, about 20% seen once. This clonotype was observed a few times. The antigen is unknown. Whole-study results and caveats: It was the authors' suggestion that each seasonal influenza vaccination recruits few new T cells.

The clonotype was recovered from a man aged 50 to 69 who received an inactivated influenza vaccine. The sequencing used PBMCs from blood, collected less than 22 months after vaccination. The genes are TRBV7-9 and TRBJ1-1; 10 bases align to TRBD1. This CDR3 reads CASSSDRGRLAFF. Written as DNA, the CDR3 is TGTGCCAGCAGCAGCGACAGGGGGCGCCTAGCTTTCTTT.